This T cell receptor beta chain was captured by sequencing in a study of Graves' ophthalmopathy and Graves' hyperthyroidism. Whole-study findings and limits: The model's ophthalmopathy progression predictions had roughly 69% sensitivity and over 72% specificity. Clonotypes were expanded in thyroid at above 0.001 frequency, and most also appeared in blood.

Between the trimmed V and J ends, which lost 5 bases and 3 bases, there was a span of 7 bases. Germline CDR1 is SEHNR and CDR2 is FQNEAQ (reference sequence). This CDR3 is 13 amino acids long. Excluded: other autoimmune disease, uncontrolled infection, pregnancy or lactation. The TCR beta CDR3 regions underwent amplification from RNA transcripts. RT-PCR in the first round used HTBI primers; a second-round multiplex PCR followed. TCRdb redid the calling of the multiplex PCR reads with MiXCR, one entry per CDR3 protein. Of 580,000 or so distinct CDR3 sequences in the sample, roughly 39% were seen once. Of note for this clonotype: What it binds is unknown.

The chain links TRBV7-9 to TRBJ2-2; D is unresolved. Material: peripheral blood or thyroid tissue (not recorded which). The receptor's source is an adult man with Graves' hyperthyroidism. CDR3 sequence: CASSRRDTGELFF. The CDR3 DNA reads as TGTGCCAGCAGCAGAAGGGACACCGGGGAGCTGTTTTTT.